Listed here are 17 T cell receptor beta chains from one sample, sequenced in a study of CD4 T cells in relation to SARS-CoV-2 and coronaviruses. Some clones are missing from TCRdb's copy, which holds only in-frame ones; the method was immunoSEQ multiplex PCR. The sample lists about 26,000 clones, 77% seen once, with 18% in the top ten. Unexposed donor CD4+ T cells date from about 2011-2018, before the COVID-19 pandemic. Isolation of CD4+ T cells took place after less than 13 days in culture. For these receptors, no antigen is known. Material for sequencing was CD4+ T cells from PBMCs, cultured in vitro. The receptors stem from a human donor in good health.

The rearrangement links TRBV19 to TRBJ2-1; 9 bases map to TRBD2. J lost 8 bases, V lost 1 base, and 12 bases had no gene match. This CDR3 is 17 amino acids long. CDR1 and CDR2 (germline): LNHDA, SQIVND (reference sequence). The CDR3: CASSIVRGGGALDEQFF. CDR3 sequence (DNA): TGTGCCAGTAGTATAGTCCGTGGCGGGGGGGCCCTTGATGAGCAGTTCTTC.

This sequence joins TRBV11-2 and TRBJ2-3, with 12 bases aligning to TRBD2. Per the germline V gene, CDR1 is SGHAT and CDR2 is FQNNGV. The CDR3 spans 16 residues. Germline trimming cut 5 bases from V and 5 bases from J; bases unmatched to any gene: 8. DNA of the CDR3: TGTGCCAGCAGCCCAGGACTAGCGGGATTCGGAGATACGCAGTATTTT. Amino acids: CASSPGLAGFGDTQYF.

The count of this clone is one. The chain couples TRBV4-3 to TRBJ2-7; 11 nucleotides match TRBD2. Per germline, CDR1 LGHNA and CDR2 YSLEER. V was pared by 3 bases and J by 3 bases, with 4 bases of the junction left unmatched. The CDR3 contains 15 residues. Here the CDR3 reads CASSQVAGGFYEQYF. DNA for the CDR3: TGCGCCAGCAGCCAGGTAGCGGGAGGGTTCTACGAGCAGTACTTC.

This clone was counted between two and nine times. The chain links TRBV5-6 to TRBJ1-4; TRBD1 might be the D (5 bases). This CDR3 comprises 13 residues. V was shortened by 3 bases and J by 4 bases, with 7 bases between the two germline ends. Germline CDR1 is SGHDT and CDR2 is YYEEEE. CDR3 nucleotide sequence: TGTGCCAGCAGCTGGGGGATTAATGAAAAACTGTTTTTT. It specifies CASSWGINEKLFF.

This rearrangement joins TRBV6-5 to TRBJ1-5, with D unclear. The germline V gene encodes CDR1 MNHEY and CDR2 SVGAGI. Trimming left V 6 bases short and J 4 bases short, with 10 bases between. CDR3 length: 13 residues. Written as DNA, the CDR3 is TGTGCCAGCAGCCGGTTGGGGAATCAGCCCCAGCATTTT. Its protein is CASSRLGNQPQHF.

The chain recombines TRBV10-3 with TRBJ2-3; weak D call: TRBD1 (5 bases). Germline V gene sequence: CDR1 ENHRY, CDR2 SYGVKD. V lost 8 bases and J 5 bases, leaving 11 bases between the germline ends. The CDR3 loop spans 12 amino acids. Here the CDR3 DNA reads TGTGCCATCGGGGCAGCAGGAGATACGCAGTATTTT. This gives the protein CAIGAAGDTQYF.

The gene calls are TRBV19 and TRBJ1-5, with D possibly matching TRBD1 (6 bases). The CDR3 length is 19 residues. V was clipped by 3 bases and J by 2 bases, with 23 bases between them. Germline-derived CDR1 and CDR2 are LNHDA and SQIVND (reference sequence). Here the CDR3 reads CASSMAPDRRGYGNQPQHF. CDR3 DNA: TGTGCCAGTAGTATGGCCCCCGACAGGAGGGGATATGGCAATCAGCCCCAGCATTTT.

This chain connects TRBV4-1 to TRBJ2-2, with D possibly TRBD1 on 6 matching bases. Trimming cost V 1 base and J 7 bases, with 19 bases left between them. The CDR3 spans 17 residues. Germline CDR1 is MGHRA and CDR2 is YSYEKL. CDR3 loop: CASSQVRGTRNGGELFF. Written as DNA, the CDR3 is TGCGCCAGCAGCCAAGTCAGGGGAACTCGAAATGGCGGGGAGCTGTTTTTT.

This chain links TRBV9 with TRBJ2-1; D remains unclear. The V end was cut by 3 bases, the J end by 10 bases, with 20 bases between. Germline assignment: CDR1 SGDLS and CDR2 YYNGEE. The CDR3 length is 15 residues. The CDR3 DNA is TGTGCCAGCAGCGCAAACAGTCAAGCGAGGCGCGAGCAGTTCTTC. Its protein is CASSANSQARREQFF.

The gene calls are TRBV4-1 and TRBJ2-1; 15 bases fit TRBD2. This CDR3 spans 20 amino acids. Germline lookup yields CDR1 MGHRA and CDR2 YSYEKL. After removal of 5 bases from V and 2 bases from J, the junction contained 13 bases not matched to a gene. CDR3 sequence (DNA): TGCGCCAGCAGCTCTATCGGACTAGCGGGGGGGAGAGAGGCCTACAATGAGCAGTTCTTC. It is translated as CASSSIGLAGGREAYNEQFF.

The gene calls are TRBV7-3 and TRBJ2-2, with 7 bases identical to TRBD1. This CDR3 has 16 residues. Germline trimming cut 4 bases from V and 2 bases from J; bases unmatched to any gene: 7. Germline assignment: CDR1 SGHTA and CDR2 FQGTGA. The CDR3 DNA follows: TGTGCCAGCAGCTCACCGACAGGGAGAAACACCGGGGAGCTGTTTTTT. Its protein is CASSSPTGRNTGELFF.

This chain joins TRBV6-6 and TRBJ1-3; the D is unclear. V was trimmed by 3 bases and J by 0 bases, leaving 12 bases between them. Germline assignment: CDR1 MNHNY and CDR2 SVGAGI (reference sequence). The CDR3 length is 16 residues. CDR3: CASSYGPDYSGNTIYF. CDR3 bases: TGTGCCAGCAGTTATGGGCCCGACTACTCTGGAAACACCATATATTTT.

The CDR3 DNA reads TGTGCCAGCAGCCCGACAGGGGGCAATCAGCCCCAGCATTTT. Translation: CASSPTGGNQPQHF. V and J are TRBV7-9 and TRBJ1-5, with 8 bases aligning to TRBD1. Germline trimming cut 5 bases from V and 2 bases from J; bases unmatched to any gene: 2. CDR1 and CDR2 from the germline V gene are SEHNR and FQNEAQ (reference sequence). This CDR3 contains 14 residues.

The V and J genes are TRBV19 and TRBJ1-5, with TRBD1 matching 9 bases. This CDR3 is built from 16 residues. Germline V CDR1 and CDR2: LNHDA, SQIVND (reference sequence). J was trimmed by 0 bases and V by 7 bases; bases with no gene match: 7. The CDR3 protein is CASTPGTGYSNQPQHF. The CDR3 nucleotides read TGTGCCAGTACCCCCGGGACAGGGTATAGCAATCAGCCCCAGCATTTT.

This clone occurred once. The chain recombines TRBV4-3 with TRBJ1-3; D unresolved. V was cut by 1 base and J by 0 bases, with 16 bases left in between. The CDR3 totals 18 residues. CDR1 is LGHNA, CDR2 YSLEER, per germline. CDR3 nucleotides: TGCGCCAGCAGCCAAGTGATGGGTCCGCAAATCTCTGGAAACACCATATATTTT. It specifies CASSQVMGPQISGNTIYF.

This clone was recorded only once. The chain is built from TRBV10-3 and TRBJ2-1, with 12 positions matching TRBD2. Germline V gives CDR1 ENHRY, CDR2 SYGVKD. The CDR3 extends over 14 amino acids. The trim removed 4 bases at V and 9 bases at J, leaving 4 bases unmatched. The CDR3 bases are TGTGCCATCAGTGCTAGCGGGGGGGCCATTGAGCAGTTCTTC. It codes for CAISASGGAIEQFF.

The chain combines TRBV5-1 with TRBJ1-6; D remains unclear. The germline CDR1 and CDR2 sequences are SGHRS and YFSETQ. V dropped 0 bases and J dropped 0 bases, with 7 bases sitting between them. This CDR3 is 16 amino acids long. The CDR3, as DNA: TGCGCCAGCAGCTTGGATGGGAGCTCCTATAATTCACCCCTCCACTTT. Translated, it gives CASSLDGSSYNSPLHF.